These T cell receptor beta chains were read from a single sample in a study of blood T cell repertoires in COVID-19. Only in-frame clones appear in the TCRdb table, and some are missing; sequencing was by immunoSEQ multiplex PCR. The sample has 200,000 or so clones, just under 85% seen once. Material for sequencing was peripheral blood. These receptors came from a human donor with acute or convalescent COVID-19. The donor label of this sample is uncertain. Both conserved end residues are part of each CDR3. The D gene is left open where the match is weak.

D	V	CDR3
-	TRBV4-2	CASSPTMDSNSPLHF
-	TRBV27	CASSLAGVRAASDTQYF
TRBD2	TRBV18	CASSRLAGSTDTQYF
TRBD2	TRBV27	CASSPPRGLDYNEQFF
-	TRBV5-3	CARSSNGGLYGYTF
-	TRBV4-2	CASSQAGSENEKLFF
-	TRBV28	CASSAARGLGETQYF
-	TRBV7-3	CASSFGLADTQYF
-	TRBV7-2	CASSLGRRDEQFF
TRBD2	TRBV29-1	CSVQGTSGTNEQYF
TRBD1	TRBV6-1	CASSEILAGGGGPQHF
TRBD2	TRBV6-2/TRBV6-3	CASSQGLANEQFF
TRBD2	TRBV19	CASSYSGRAFGTDTQYF
TRBD1	TRBV5-4	CASRADRGMGTEAFF
TRBD1	TRBV30	CAWSALGQGNTEAFF
-	TRBV5-4	CASSLALAMYNEQFF
TRBD1	TRBV19	CASRGTGTYEQYF
TRBD1	TRBV6-5	CASRKQGPGDTQYF
-	TRBV27	CASSLRGIGNTEAFF
TRBD2	TRBV12-5	CASGSSQRETYNEQFF
-	TRBV29-1	CSSGDGRLNTEAFF
-	TRBV3-1/TRBV3-2	CASSQDQVYGYTF
TRBD2	TRBV7-2	CASSLDGRGETQYF
-	TRBV25-1	CASSFGTIRSPLHF
-	TRBV12-3/TRBV12-4	CASSFRVMSEQYF
TRBD2	TRBV18	CASSPPGGGRTTDTQYF